This is a list of T cell receptor beta chains from one sample in a study. MiXCR was run by TCRdb on the 5' RACE reads, yielding one entry per CDR3 protein. The profile shows several thousand distinct CDR3 sequences, 40% to 55% of them singletons. Source material: Tregs sorted from a lymph node. The receptors shown here come from a female donor with breast cancer. CDR3s include the opening cysteine and the closing phenylalanine or tryptophan. The order of the fields is J gene, clone size, V gene, D gene, CDR3 DNA, CDR3 protein. A D gene is named only where the DNA matches it firmly. Not every row has a clone size; where given, it reads once, few, many or a size class.

TRBJ2-1	NA	TRBV6-1	TRBD1	TGTGCCAGCAGTGAAGTTGGGACAGGGGGTGATGAGCAGTCCTTC	CASSEVGTGGDEQSF
TRBJ2-5	NA	TRBV6-1	NA	TGTGCCAGCTTGGGACGACAAGAGACCCAGTACTTC	CASLGRQETQYF
TRBJ1-1	NA	TRBV5-1	NA	TGCGCCAGCAGCTTGGACGTAGGGGCGGTTGAAGCTTTCTTT	CASSLDVGAVEAFF
TRBJ1-2	NA	TRBV30	TRBD1	TGTGCCTGGAGTAACAGGGGACAGAGACCATACACCTTC	CAWSNRGQRPYTF
TRBJ2-3	NA	TRBV20-1	NA	TGCAGTGCTACCATCACAGATACGCAGTATTTT	CSATITDTQYF
TRBJ2-7	few	TRBV5-1	NA	TGCGCCAGCAGCTTGGCCGTTGGACAGCGCTACGAGCAGTACTTC	CASSLAVGQRYEQYF
TRBJ2-7	few	TRBV27	TRBD2	TGTGCCAGCAGTGGGGGATTAGGACTAGCGGGGAGCTCCTACGAGCAGTACTTC	CASSGGLGLAGSSYEQYF
TRBJ2-1	NA	TRBV7-6	TRBD2	TGTGCCAGCAGCTTCGACGGACTAGCGGGAGCTGAGCAGTTCTTC	CASSFDGLAGAEQFF
TRBJ1-2	few	TRBV9	NA	TGTGCCAGCAGCAGCGTAGGTGTAGGGGCTAACTATGGCTACACCTTC	CASSSVGVGANYGYTF
TRBJ2-1	NA	TRBV6-6	TRBD2	TGTGCCAGCAGCCAAGTCAGCGGGAGTCCCGATGAGCAGTTCTTC	CASSQVSGSPDEQFF
TRBJ2-1	NA	TRBV4-1	NA	TGCGCCAGCAGCCAAGCGCCGGGGGACGGCTTCAATGAGCAGTTCTTC	CASSQAPGDGFNEQFF
TRBJ2-7	NA	TRBV6-5	TRBD1	TGTGCCAGCAGCCAATTCCCTAGGGACAGGGGTTACGAGCAGTACTTC	CASSQFPRDRGYEQYF
TRBJ2-7	NA	TRBV12-3/TRBV12-4	NA	TGTGCCAGCGGCGAGGGTTCGGGGGAGCAGTACTTC	CASGEGSGEQYF
TRBJ2-7	NA	TRBV5-1	TRBD2	TGCGCCAGCAGCTTGTGGACTAGCGGGAGCTACGAGCAGTACTTC	CASSLWTSGSYEQYF
TRBJ1-5	few	TRBV27	TRBD1	TGTGCCAGCGGACAGGGAGTTAGCAATCAGCCCCAGCATTTT	CASGQGVSNQPQHF
TRBJ2-3	NA	TRBV7-6	NA	TGTGCCAGCAGCTTATTCCCCGGGACGAGCACAGATACACAGTATTTT	CASSLFPGTSTDTQYF
TRBJ1-1	NA	TRBV4-1	NA	TGCGCCAGCAGCCAAGACCCAGGGATGGACACTGAAGCTTTCTTT	CASSQDPGMDTEAFF
TRBJ2-1	NA	TRBV5-1	NA	TGCGCCAGCACTGACCCCGACAGAAGGTACAATGAGCAGTTCTTC	CASTDPDRRYNEQFF
TRBJ2-7	NA	TRBV9	TRBD2	TGTGCCAGCAGCGACTCTAGCGGGGGGGCGTTATACGAGCAGTACTTC	CASSDSSGGALYEQYF
TRBJ2-7	NA	TRBV27	NA	TGTGCCAGCAGTTTATCGGCTCCGGGACACCTTCCTCGGGAGCAGTACTTC	CASSLSAPGHLPREQYF